The 17 T cell receptor beta chains reported below all come from one sample, sequenced in a study of identifying expanded T cells in peripheral blood (dated by TCRdb to between 2018 and 2021). The library was produced with the immunoSEQ multiplex PCR assay. Imported from immuneACCESS, the table was reduced by TCRdb to in-frame sequences with V and J called. These copies leave out some clones; in studies compared against another copy, an unresolved V gene accounts for under half, and the cause of the remainder is not known. This sample comprises tens of thousands of clones, around 86% of them detected only once. The top ten clonotypes cover about a fifth of the sample. The source material was blood. The receptors shown here come from a person aged 18-70 years in good health.

There are a few counts of this clone. The CDR3 region has the DNA TGTGCCAGCAGCCAAGGACAGGGATCCGGGGCCAACGTCCTGACTTTC. Translation: CASSQGQGSGANVLTF. The genes are TRBV4-2 and TRBJ2-6; 7 nucleotides align to TRBD1. J lost 4 bases, V lost 1 base, and 4 bases had no gene match. This CDR3 region has 16 residues. Germline values: CDR1 LGHNA, CDR2 YNFKEQ.

The chain carries TRBV6-5 and TRBJ1-1; D not certain. With 0 bases removed from V and 0 bases from J, the gap between germline ends came to 8 bases. The germline V gene encodes CDR1 MNHEY and CDR2 SVGAGI. This CDR3 region has 15 residues. The chain's CDR3 is CASSYSGGLNTEAFF. The CDR3 DNA follows: TGTGCCAGCAGTTACTCGGGCGGCTTGAACACTGAAGCTTTCTTT.

CDR3 residues: CATSRPLSHGYTF. For the CDR3, the DNA is TGTGCCACCAGCAGACCCCTTTCCCATGGCTACACCTTC. The J gene is TRBJ1-2, the V gene TRBV15; D remains unclear. V lost 2 bases to trimming and J lost 6 bases, with 10 bases between them. The CDR3 has 13 amino acids. CDR1 is LNHNV and CDR2 is YYDKDF in the germline V gene (reference sequence).

The chain has TRBV30 and TRBJ1-1; D might be TRBD1 (5 bases). Per germline, CDR1 GTSNPN and CDR2 SVGIG (reference sequence). This CDR3 is built from 14 residues. The germline V and J ends were trimmed by 0 bases and 8 bases, with 16 bases remaining between them. This chain's CDR3 is CAWSVGTKGAEAFF. The CDR3, as DNA: TGTGCCTGGAGTGTGGGGACTAAGGGAGCCGAAGCTTTCTTT.

V is TRBV2 and J is TRBJ2-7; 8 bases are a match to TRBD1. Germline V lookup: CDR1 SNHLY, CDR2 FYNNEI. The junction had 11 bases not matched to a gene; V was cut back by 7 bases and J by 6 bases. This CDR3 has 14 amino acids. CDR3 coding DNA: TGTGCCAGCACCCAAGAACAGGGGGTGGGCGAGCAGTACTTC. Protein product: CASTQEQGVGEQYF.

The chain is built from TRBV9 and TRBJ2-1; 9 positions agree with TRBD2. The CDR3 contains 17 residues. CDR1 and CDR2 (germline): SGDLS, YYNGEE. V shed 1 base and J 0 bases; nucleotides not matched to a gene: 5. The CDR3 region is CASSVQAGGYSYNEQFF. CDR3 nucleotide sequence: TGTGCCAGCAGCGTACAAGCGGGAGGCTACTCCTACAATGAGCAGTTCTTC. Using reference TRBV9 and TRBJ2-1 for the parts outside the CDR3, the full variable domain is DSGVTQTPKHLITATGQRVTLRCSPRSGDLSVYWYQQSLDQGLQFLIQYYNGEERAKGNILERFSAQQFPDLHSELNLSSLELGDSALYFCASSVQAGGYSYNEQFFGPGTRLTVL.

As concerns this clone: The same CDR3 arises from other DNA sequences in this sample as well. The chain joins TRBV7-9 to TRBJ1-1; 8 nucleotides line up with TRBD1. The V gene's germline CDR1 is SEHNR and CDR2 FQNEAQ (reference sequence). This CDR3 comprises 16 residues. The trim removed 5 bases at V and 1 base at J, leaving 9 bases unmatched. CDR3 in DNA: TGTGCCAGCAGCCCGACCGGACAGGGCTGGAACACTGAAGCTTTCTTT. Translating gives CASSPTGQGWNTEAFF.

The chain has TRBV19 and TRBJ1-2; TRBD1 matches at 8 bases. The V and J ends lost 3 bases and 3 bases, in that order; junction bases with no gene match: 6. CDR1 is LNHDA and CDR2 is SQIVND in the germline V gene (reference sequence). There are 15 residues in the CDR3. The CDR3 sequence: CASSMRGTGDYGYTF. The CDR3 bases are TGTGCCAGTAGTATGAGGGGGACAGGCGACTATGGCTACACCTTC.

This clone was detected only a few times. The chain is built from TRBV30 and TRBJ1-3, with unresolved D. Trimming left V 6 bases short and J 4 bases short, with 7 bases between. The CDR3 extends over 11 amino acids. The germline gives CDR1 GTSNPN, CDR2 SVGIG (reference sequence). The CDR3 loop reads CACQTGNTIYF. The CDR3 DNA follows: TGTGCCTGCCAGACAGGAAACACCATATATTTT.

The J gene is TRBJ2-5, the V gene TRBV19; unclear D gene. The CDR3 covers 14 residues. CDR1 is LNHDA and CDR2 is SQIVND in the germline V gene (reference sequence). With 4 bases removed from V and 6 bases from J, the gap between germline ends came to 15 bases. CDR3 coding DNA: TGTGCCAGTAGTACCCGAACGCCCCCCCAGACCCAGTACTTC. Encoded protein: CASSTRTPPQTQYF.

The chain carries TRBV30 and TRBJ2-1, with D perhaps matching TRBD1 or TRBD2 (5 bases each). Trimming stripped 6 bases from V and 8 bases from J, with 17 bases between. Germline V lookup: CDR1 GTSNPN, CDR2 SVGIG (reference sequence). This CDR3 comprises 13 residues. The CDR3, as DNA: TGTGCCTGCTCGGGACGACCCCTCTATGAGCAGTTCTTC. It translates to CACSGRPLYEQFF.

This clone was counted only a few times. This chain's CDR3 is CASSLGPQSGGETQYF. The CDR3 DNA follows: TGTGCCAGCAGCTTGGGCCCCCAAAGCGGGGGTGAGACCCAGTACTTC. The rearrangement uses TRBV5-6 and TRBJ2-5; 8 bases line up with TRBD2. The length of the CDR3 is 16 residues. The V segment lost 0 bases and the J segment 5 bases; nucleotides outside the gene matches: 9. Germline-derived CDR1 and CDR2 are SGHDT and YYEEEE.

This chain uses TRBV19 with TRBJ2-2; tentatively, D is TRBD1 (6 bases). The CDR3 covers 14 residues. Germline V gene sequence: CDR1 LNHDA, CDR2 SQIVND (reference sequence). V was cut by 10 bases and J by 6 bases, with 18 bases left in between. The CDR3 reads CAIKGTPPAGELFF. In DNA, the CDR3 is TGTGCCATTAAGGGGACACCCCCCGCCGGGGAGCTGTTTTTT.

The J gene is TRBJ1-2, the V gene TRBV6-6; D ambiguous. The CDR3 has 14 amino acids. The germline CDR1 and CDR2 sequences are MNHNY and SVGAGI (reference sequence). Between the trimmed V and J ends, which lost 6 bases and 1 base, there was a span of 12 bases. In DNA, the CDR3 is TGTGCCAGCAGGCGAGGGAATAGTAACTATGGCTACACCTTC. It yields the protein CASRRGNSNYGYTF.

The CDR3 DNA sequence: TGTGCCAGCAGCGTAGCCAGACGGGGAGGGAATGAGCAGTTCTTC. This gives the protein CASSVARRGGNEQFF. The chain links TRBV9 to TRBJ2-1; 7 bases align to TRBD2. The CDR3 has 15 residues. The germline CDR1 and CDR2 sequences are SGDLS and YYNGEE. The ends lost 0 bases at V and 7 bases at J; junction bases unmatched: 7.

This clone has only one observation. The rearrangement joins TRBV5-1 to TRBJ1-1; D is unresolved. Between the trimmed V and J ends, which lost 2 bases and 1 base, there was a span of 6 bases. The germline V gene encodes CDR1 SGHRS and CDR2 YFSETQ. This CDR3 comprises 13 residues. Written as DNA, the CDR3 is TGCGCCAGCAGCTTTGAAGGGAACACTGAAGCTTTCTTT. It codes for CASSFEGNTEAFF.

V is TRBV5-1 and J is TRBJ1-4; D unresolved. The CDR3 totals 13 residues. V lost 4 bases and J lost 13, with 17 bases in between. Germline values: CDR1 SGHRS, CDR2 YFSETQ. The DNA of the CDR3 is TGCGCCAGCAGCATCGGGCCAGGTCGGCCACTGTTTTTT. Translation gives CASSIGPGRPLFF.